This entry describes one T cell receptor (beta chain). Germline V CDR1 and CDR2: SGHVS, FQNEAQ. J was trimmed by 4 bases and V by 5 bases; bases with no gene match: 9. The CDR3 runs to 15 residues. Authors' analysis steps: Researchers report that nucleated cell counts were estimated from reference gene primer amplification. Assay: immunoSEQ multiplex PCR; the TCRdb copy retains only in-frame clones and omits some. That table supplies the V and J calls and clone size; D and trimming were determined from the DNA. The repertoire consists of 71,000 or so clones, with just over 90% occurring once and the leading ten covering about 5.1%. The data belong to a study of blood T cell repertoires in COVID-19.

Sequencing used peripheral blood. J is TRBJ2-7 and V is TRBV7-8; 9 nucleotides align to TRBD2. This clonotype was obtained from a woman under 30 with acute or convalescent COVID-19. Written as DNA, the CDR3 is TGTGCCAGCAGCACAGGACTAGCGAAAACGTACGAGCAGTACTTC. This gives the protein CASSTGLAKTYEQYF.